Listed below are T cell receptor beta chains from one sample, sequenced in a study of blood T cell repertoires in COVID-19. Libraries were prepared by immunoSEQ multiplex PCR; TCRdb keeps only in-frame clonotypes and omits some of them. The sample has about 110,000 clones; about four fifths are singletons. Sequencing was done on a sample of peripheral blood. Receptors were obtained from a woman aged 60 to 75 with acute or convalescent COVID-19. Each CDR3 is given with its conserved first and last residue.

J: TRBJ1-4
V: TRBV5-5
length: 13
CDR3: CASSSDRGEKLFF

J: TRBJ1-3
V: TRBV7-9
length: 15
CDR3: CATNIGRGSGNTIYF

J: TRBJ1-1
V: TRBV7-9
length: 15
CDR3: CASSKTGTPNTEAFF

J: TRBJ1-4
V: TRBV19
length: 14
CDR3: CASSARNALEKLFF

J: TRBJ2-2
V: TRBV3-1/TRBV3-2
length: 14
CDR3: CASSQGGRSGELFF

J: TRBJ2-5
V: TRBV3-1/TRBV3-2
length: 17
CDR3: CASSHHASGGDRETQYF

J: TRBJ2-3
V: TRBV5-4
length: 14
CDR3: CASSFEVASDTQYF

J: TRBJ2-7
V: TRBV27
length: 18
CDR3: CASSLKLPSWSQIYEQYF

J: TRBJ1-1
V: TRBV19
length: 13
CDR3: CASWGQGNTEAFF

J: TRBJ2-1
V: TRBV18
length: 16
CDR3: CASSPLTGAQVGEQFF

J: TRBJ1-5
V: TRBV3-1/TRBV3-2
length: 15
CDR3: CASSRSSAGNQPQHF